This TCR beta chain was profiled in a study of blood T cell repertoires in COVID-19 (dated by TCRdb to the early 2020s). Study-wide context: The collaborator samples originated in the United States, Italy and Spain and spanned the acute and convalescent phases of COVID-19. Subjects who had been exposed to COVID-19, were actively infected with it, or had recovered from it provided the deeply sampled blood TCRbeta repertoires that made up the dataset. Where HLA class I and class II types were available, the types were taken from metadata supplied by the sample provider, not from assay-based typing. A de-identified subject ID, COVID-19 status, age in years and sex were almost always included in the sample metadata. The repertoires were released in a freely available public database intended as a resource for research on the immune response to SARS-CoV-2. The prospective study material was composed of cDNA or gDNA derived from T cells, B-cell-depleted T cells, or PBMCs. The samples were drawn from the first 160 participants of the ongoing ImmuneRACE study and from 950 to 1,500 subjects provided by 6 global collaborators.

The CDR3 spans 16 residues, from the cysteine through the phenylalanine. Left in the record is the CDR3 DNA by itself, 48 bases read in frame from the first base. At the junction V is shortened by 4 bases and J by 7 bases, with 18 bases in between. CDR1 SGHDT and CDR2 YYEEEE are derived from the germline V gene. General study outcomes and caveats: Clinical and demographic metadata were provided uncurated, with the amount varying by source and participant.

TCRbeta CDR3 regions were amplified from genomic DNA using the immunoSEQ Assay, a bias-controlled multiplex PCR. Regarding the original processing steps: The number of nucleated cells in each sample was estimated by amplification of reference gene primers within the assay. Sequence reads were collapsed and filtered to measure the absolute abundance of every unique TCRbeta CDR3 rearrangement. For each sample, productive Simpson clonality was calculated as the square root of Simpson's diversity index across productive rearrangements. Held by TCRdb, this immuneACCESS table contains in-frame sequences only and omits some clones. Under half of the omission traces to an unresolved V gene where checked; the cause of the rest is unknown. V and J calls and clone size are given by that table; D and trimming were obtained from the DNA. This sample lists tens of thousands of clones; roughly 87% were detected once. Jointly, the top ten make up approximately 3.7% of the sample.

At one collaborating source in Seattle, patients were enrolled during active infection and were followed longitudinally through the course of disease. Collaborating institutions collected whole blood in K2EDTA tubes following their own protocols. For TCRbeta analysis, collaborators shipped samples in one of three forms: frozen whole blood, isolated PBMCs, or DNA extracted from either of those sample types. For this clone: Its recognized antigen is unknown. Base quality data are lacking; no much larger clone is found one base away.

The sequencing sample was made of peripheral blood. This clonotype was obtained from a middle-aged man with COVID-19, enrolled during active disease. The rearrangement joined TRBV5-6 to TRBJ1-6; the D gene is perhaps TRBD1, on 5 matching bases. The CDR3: CASSDLGWGENSPLHF. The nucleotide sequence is TGTGCCAGCAGCGACCTGGGATGGGGGGAGAATTCACCCCTCCACTTT.